This TCR beta chain comes out of a study of T cell repertoires in cytomegalovirus infection. Across the study: HLA-B-restricted CMV epitopes that are well studied were used alongside recently identified HLA-C-restricted ones.

As regards this clonotype: Its antigen is still unknown.

TCRdb reprocessed the reads with MiXCR, giving one entry per CDR3 protein. Here the sample spans approximately 600,000 distinct CDR3 sequences, approximately 40% being singletons. Study results and caveats: Predominance within the ex vivo response was attributable to HLA-C-restricted CMV-specific TCR beta clonotypes.

This CDR3 comprises 14 residues. Per the germline V gene, CDR1 is LNHNV and CDR2 is YYDKDF (reference sequence). With 0 bases clipped from V and 5 bases from J, the junction kept 3 bases outside the gene matches. The sequencing used cultured PBMCs, collected from culture after CMV antigen stimulation. The chain has TRBV15 and TRBJ2-7, with 8 bases aligning to TRBD1. The sequence was obtained from a human donor in good health (CMV status not recorded). Some clones in this sample may be carry-over from other donors' samples. CDR3: CATSRDRGRHEQYF. Here the CDR3 DNA reads TGTGCCACCAGCAGAGACAGGGGGCGGCACGAGCAGTACTTC.